The rows below give T cell receptor beta chains drawn from one sample of a study of beta chain features in type 1 diabetes. Produced via immunoSEQ multiplex PCR; TCRdb's table is partial and in-frame only. Among some 270,000 clones listed, 8% were seen once. The material sequenced was central memory CD4+ T cells from blood. Every receptor here comes from a woman aged 18-35 years in good health. Both conserved end residues are part of each CDR3. Each record gives: D gene, J gene, clone size, V gene, CDR3 DNA, CDR3 protein. D genes are given only for firm matches. The size of a clone is reported for some rows only, either as once, few or many, or as a class for expanded clones.

D gene: -
J gene: TRBJ1-1
clone size: -
V gene: TRBV6-5
CDR3 DNA: TGTGCCAGCAGCCGCGAGACGGGGAACACTGAAGCTTTCTTT
CDR3 protein: CASSRETGNTEAFF

D gene: -
J gene: TRBJ2-2
clone size: once
V gene: TRBV2
CDR3 DNA: TGTGCCAGCAAGAGACAGCCCGCTACCAACACCGGGGAGCTGTTTTTT
CDR3 protein: CASKRQPATNTGELFF

D gene: -
J gene: TRBJ1-2
clone size: few
V gene: TRBV5-1
CDR3 DNA: TGCGCCAGCAGCTTGGGGCAGGCCTACTATGGCTACACCTTC
CDR3 protein: CASSLGQAYYGYTF

D gene: TRBD1
J gene: TRBJ2-3
clone size: few
V gene: TRBV5-1
CDR3 DNA: TGCGCCAGCAGCTCCGGGACAGGGGCAGGGGATACGCAGTATTTT
CDR3 protein: CASSSGTGAGDTQYF

D gene: -
J gene: TRBJ1-5
clone size: few
V gene: TRBV5-1
CDR3 DNA: TGCGCCAGCAGTCTTGCCCCCGGCAATCAGCCCCAGCATTTT
CDR3 protein: CASSLAPGNQPQHF

D gene: TRBD1
J gene: TRBJ2-1
clone size: few
V gene: TRBV18
CDR3 DNA: TGTGCCAGCTCACCCGCCGGGACAGCATACAATGAGCAGTTCTTC
CDR3 protein: CASSPAGTAYNEQFF

D gene: TRBD2
J gene: TRBJ2-1
clone size: -
V gene: TRBV7-9
CDR3 DNA: TGTGCCAGCAGCTTTACTAGCGGGAACTACAATGAGCAGTTCTTC
CDR3 protein: CASSFTSGNYNEQFF

D gene: -
J gene: TRBJ1-1
clone size: few
V gene: TRBV5-6
CDR3 DNA: TGTGCCAGCAGCTTGCGGGCGTTAACTGCCGAAGCTTTCTTT
CDR3 protein: CASSLRALTAEAFF

D gene: -
J gene: TRBJ2-2
clone size: -
V gene: TRBV4-3
CDR3 DNA: TGCGCCAGCAGCCAAGACTCACAGGCCAACACCGGGGAGCTGTTTTTT
CDR3 protein: CASSQDSQANTGELFF

D gene: TRBD2
J gene: TRBJ2-3
clone size: -
V gene: TRBV19
CDR3 DNA: TGTGCCAGTAGTTCTAGACTAGCGGGGCGAGATACGCAGTATTTT
CDR3 protein: CASSSRLAGRDTQYF

D gene: TRBD1
J gene: TRBJ1-4
clone size: many
V gene: TRBV7-9
CDR3 DNA: TGTGCCAGCAGCACTACAGGGGTGAAGAATGAAAAACTGTTTTTT
CDR3 protein: CASSTTGVKNEKLFF

D gene: -
J gene: TRBJ1-2
clone size: -
V gene: TRBV7-6
CDR3 DNA: TGTGCCAGCAGATCGGGACCCAGCTATGGCTACACCTTC
CDR3 protein: CASRSGPSYGYTF

D gene: -
J gene: TRBJ1-2
clone size: -
V gene: TRBV19
CDR3 DNA: TGTGCCAGTGCACCGGGACCGATTAACTATGGCTACACCTTC
CDR3 protein: CASAPGPINYGYTF

D gene: -
J gene: TRBJ2-5
clone size: -
V gene: TRBV10-3
CDR3 DNA: TGTGCCAGCGGGGACTGGGGACAAGAGACCCAGTACTTC
CDR3 protein: CASGDWGQETQYF

D gene: TRBD2
J gene: TRBJ2-2
clone size: -
V gene: TRBV18
CDR3 DNA: TGTGCCAGCTCAGTCGGGAGGAGGAACACCGGGGAGCTGTTTTTT
CDR3 protein: CASSVGRRNTGELFF

D gene: TRBD2
J gene: TRBJ2-3
clone size: few
V gene: TRBV7-3
CDR3 DNA: TGTGCCAGCAGAAGGACGGGAGGGCCAGCGGATACGCAGTATTTT
CDR3 protein: CASRRTGGPADTQYF

D gene: TRBD2
J gene: TRBJ2-5
clone size: few
V gene: TRBV5-1
CDR3 DNA: TGCGCCAGCAGCTTTAGCGGGAGCATGTGGGAGACCCAGTACTTC
CDR3 protein: CASSFSGSMWETQYF

D gene: -
J gene: TRBJ2-3
clone size: -
V gene: TRBV15
CDR3 DNA: TGTGCCACCAGCAGAGATCCAAAGGGAGATACGCAGTATTTT
CDR3 protein: CATSRDPKGDTQYF

D gene: -
J gene: TRBJ1-1
clone size: few
V gene: TRBV29-1
CDR3 DNA: TGCAGCGTCGGAGTCTTGGTGAACACTGAAGCTTTCTTT
CDR3 protein: CSVGVLVNTEAFF

D gene: -
J gene: TRBJ1-6
clone size: few
V gene: TRBV18
CDR3 DNA: TGTGCCAGCTCCACCAGTCAATCACCCCTCCACTTT
CDR3 protein: CASSTSQSPLHF

D gene: TRBD1
J gene: TRBJ1-1
clone size: few
V gene: TRBV5-1
CDR3 DNA: TGCGCCAGCAGCAAAGGACAGGGGGCGCGCACTGAAGCTTTCTTT
CDR3 protein: CASSKGQGARTEAFF

D gene: -
J gene: TRBJ2-6
clone size: -
V gene: TRBV19
CDR3 DNA: TGTGCCAGTAGTTCTACAGGACTCCCTAACCCTGGGGCCAACGTCCTGACTTTC
CDR3 protein: CASSSTGLPNPGANVLTF

D gene: -
J gene: TRBJ2-1
clone size: -
V gene: TRBV27
CDR3 DNA: TGTGCCAGCAGTCCCCGGGCAGGGTCCAATGAGCAGTTCTTC
CDR3 protein: CASSPRAGSNEQFF

D gene: TRBD1
J gene: TRBJ1-5
clone size: few
V gene: TRBV5-1
CDR3 DNA: TGCGCCAGCAGCTTGGAGGCAGGGGGTAGCCAGCCCCAGCATTTT
CDR3 protein: CASSLEAGGSQPQHF

D gene: -
J gene: TRBJ2-1
clone size: few
V gene: TRBV5-1
CDR3 DNA: TGCGCCAGCAGCCTCGGACGGCTTGGAGATGAGCAGTTCTTC
CDR3 protein: CASSLGRLGDEQFF

D gene: -
J gene: TRBJ2-5
clone size: many
V gene: TRBV11-3
CDR3 DNA: TGTGCCAGCAGCTTAGGAAGGGGACTTTCTCGGGAGACCCAGTACTTC
CDR3 protein: CASSLGRGLSRETQYF

D gene: TRBD2
J gene: TRBJ2-1
clone size: -
V gene: TRBV7-3
CDR3 DNA: TGTGCCAGCAGCTTAGCCGGGACTAGCGGACTCATCTCCTACAATGAGCAGTTCTTC
CDR3 protein: CASSLAGTSGLISYNEQFF

D gene: -
J gene: TRBJ1-2
clone size: many
V gene: TRBV15
CDR3 DNA: TGTGCCACCAGCCGGGGGAACTATGGCTACACCTTC
CDR3 protein: CATSRGNYGYTF

D gene: -
J gene: TRBJ1-4
clone size: -
V gene: TRBV7-2
CDR3 DNA: TGTGCCAGCAGCACTGGCCCAACTAATGAAAAACTGTTTTTT
CDR3 protein: CASSTGPTNEKLFF

D gene: -
J gene: TRBJ2-3
clone size: -
V gene: TRBV7-2
CDR3 DNA: TGTGCCAGCACCTCAAGGAAGCTTGATGGCACAGATACGCAGTATTTT
CDR3 protein: CASTSRKLDGTDTQYF

D gene: -
J gene: TRBJ2-3
clone size: -
V gene: TRBV29-1
CDR3 DNA: TGCAGCGTTGGTGGGGACACAGATACGCAGTATTTT
CDR3 protein: CSVGGDTDTQYF

D gene: TRBD2
J gene: TRBJ2-5
clone size: -
V gene: TRBV9
CDR3 DNA: TGTGCCAGCAGCGTAGGAGCTAGCGGGAGTACGGAGACCCAGTACTTC
CDR3 protein: CASSVGASGSTETQYF

D gene: TRBD2
J gene: TRBJ2-5
clone size: -
V gene: TRBV2
CDR3 DNA: TGTGCCAGCGGGACTAGCGTACAAGAGACCCAGTACTTC
CDR3 protein: CASGTSVQETQYF

D gene: -
J gene: TRBJ2-1
clone size: -
V gene: TRBV5-1
CDR3 DNA: TGCGCCAGCACCGCCCAGGGTCCCCGTCCCCTGTCGTACAATGAGCAGTTCTTC
CDR3 protein: CASTAQGPRPLSYNEQFF

D gene: -
J gene: TRBJ2-4
clone size: few
V gene: TRBV18
CDR3 DNA: TGTGCCAGCTCACCCGACAGGAGTAGCAAAAACATTCAGTACTTC
CDR3 protein: CASSPDRSSKNIQYF

D gene: -
J gene: TRBJ2-6
clone size: few
V gene: TRBV7-2
CDR3 DNA: TGTGCCAGCAGCTTAGATACTGGGGCCAACGTCCTGACTTTC
CDR3 protein: CASSLDTGANVLTF

D gene: TRBD2
J gene: TRBJ2-1
clone size: few
V gene: TRBV4-2
CDR3 DNA: TGTGCCAGCAGCCAAGCAGCGGGGGGGGAAGGTCGAGAGCAGTTCTTC
CDR3 protein: CASSQAAGGEGREQFF

D gene: -
J gene: TRBJ1-2
clone size: few
V gene: TRBV7-2
CDR3 DNA: TGTGCCAGCAGCTTGGGACCCCGAGGATGCACCTTC
CDR3 protein: CASSLGPRGCTF

D gene: TRBD2
J gene: TRBJ2-3
clone size: few
V gene: TRBV4-3
CDR3 DNA: TGCGCCAGCAGCCAAGATTGGGGTAGCGGGGACACAGATACGCAGTATTTT
CDR3 protein: CASSQDWGSGDTDTQYF

D gene: -
J gene: TRBJ2-5
clone size: many
V gene: TRBV10-3
CDR3 DNA: TGTGCCATCAGTGATCGACAGAAAGAGACCCAGTACTTC
CDR3 protein: CAISDRQKETQYF

D gene: -
J gene: TRBJ1-4
clone size: -
V gene: TRBV7-9
CDR3 DNA: TGTGCCAGCAGCCCCGGGACCGAAAAACTGTTTTTT
CDR3 protein: CASSPGTEKLFF

D gene: -
J gene: TRBJ1-1
clone size: few
V gene: TRBV18
CDR3 DNA: TGTGCCAGCTCACCACTAGCCGGGACCAAGAACACTGAAGCTTTCTTT
CDR3 protein: CASSPLAGTKNTEAFF

D gene: -
J gene: TRBJ1-5
clone size: -
V gene: TRBV2
CDR3 DNA: TGTGCCAGCCATAGACAGTACAATCAGCCCCAGCATTTT
CDR3 protein: CASHRQYNQPQHF

D gene: -
J gene: TRBJ1-5
clone size: -
V gene: TRBV4-2
CDR3 DNA: TGTGCCAGCAGCCATGGGGGGACTAGCAATCAGCCCCAGCATTTT
CDR3 protein: CASSHGGTSNQPQHF

D gene: -
J gene: TRBJ2-3
clone size: -
V gene: TRBV7-2
CDR3 DNA: TGTGCCAGCAGCCCAGATGGTACAGATACGCAGTATTTT
CDR3 protein: CASSPDGTDTQYF